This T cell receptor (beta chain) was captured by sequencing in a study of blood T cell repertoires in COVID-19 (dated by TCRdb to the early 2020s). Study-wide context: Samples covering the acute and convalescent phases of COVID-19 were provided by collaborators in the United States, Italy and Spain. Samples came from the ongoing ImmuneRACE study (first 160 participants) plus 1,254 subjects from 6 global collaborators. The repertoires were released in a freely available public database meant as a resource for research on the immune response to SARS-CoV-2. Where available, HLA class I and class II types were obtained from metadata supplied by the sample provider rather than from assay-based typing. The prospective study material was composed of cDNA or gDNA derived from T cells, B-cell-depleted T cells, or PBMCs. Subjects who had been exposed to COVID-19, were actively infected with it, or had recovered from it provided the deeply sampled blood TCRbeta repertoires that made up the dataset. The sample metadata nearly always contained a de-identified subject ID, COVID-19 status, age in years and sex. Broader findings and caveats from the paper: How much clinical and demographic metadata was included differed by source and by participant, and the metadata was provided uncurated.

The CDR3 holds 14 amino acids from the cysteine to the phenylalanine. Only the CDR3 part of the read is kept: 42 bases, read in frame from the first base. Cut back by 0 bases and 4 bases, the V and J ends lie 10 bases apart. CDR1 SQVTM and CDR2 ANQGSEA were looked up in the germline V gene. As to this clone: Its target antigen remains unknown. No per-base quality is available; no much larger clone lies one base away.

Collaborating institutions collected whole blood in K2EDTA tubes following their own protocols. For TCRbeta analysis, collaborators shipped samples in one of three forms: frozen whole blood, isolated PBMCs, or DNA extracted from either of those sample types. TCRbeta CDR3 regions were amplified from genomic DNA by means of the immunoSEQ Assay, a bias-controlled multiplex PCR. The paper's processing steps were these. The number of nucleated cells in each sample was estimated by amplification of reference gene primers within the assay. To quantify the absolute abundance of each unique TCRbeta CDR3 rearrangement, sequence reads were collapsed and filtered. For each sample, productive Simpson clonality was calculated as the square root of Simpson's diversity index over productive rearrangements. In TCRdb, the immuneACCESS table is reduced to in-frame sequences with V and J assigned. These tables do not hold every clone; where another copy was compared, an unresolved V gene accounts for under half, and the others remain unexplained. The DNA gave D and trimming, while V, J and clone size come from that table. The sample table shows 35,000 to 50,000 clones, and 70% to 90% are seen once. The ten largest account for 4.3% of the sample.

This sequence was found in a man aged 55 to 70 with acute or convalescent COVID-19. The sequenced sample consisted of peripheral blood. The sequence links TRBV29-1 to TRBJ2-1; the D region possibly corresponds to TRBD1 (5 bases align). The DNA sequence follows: TGCAGCGTTGAAGACAGGGTGGGGTACAATGAGCAGTTCTTC. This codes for CSVEDRVGYNEQFF.